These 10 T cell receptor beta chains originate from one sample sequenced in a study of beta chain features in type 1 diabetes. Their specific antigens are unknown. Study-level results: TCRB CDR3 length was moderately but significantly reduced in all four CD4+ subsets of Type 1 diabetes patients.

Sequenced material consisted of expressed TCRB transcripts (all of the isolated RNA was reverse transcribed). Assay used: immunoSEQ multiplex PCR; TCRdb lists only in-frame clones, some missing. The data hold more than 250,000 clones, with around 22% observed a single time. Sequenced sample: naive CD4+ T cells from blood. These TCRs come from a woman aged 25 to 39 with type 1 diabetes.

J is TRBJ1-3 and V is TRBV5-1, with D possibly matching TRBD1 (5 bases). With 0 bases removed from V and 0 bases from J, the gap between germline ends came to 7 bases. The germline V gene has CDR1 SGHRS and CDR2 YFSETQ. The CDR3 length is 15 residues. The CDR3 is CASSLGQLSGNTIYF. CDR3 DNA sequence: TGCGCCAGCAGCTTGGGACAGCTCTCTGGAAACACCATATATTTT.

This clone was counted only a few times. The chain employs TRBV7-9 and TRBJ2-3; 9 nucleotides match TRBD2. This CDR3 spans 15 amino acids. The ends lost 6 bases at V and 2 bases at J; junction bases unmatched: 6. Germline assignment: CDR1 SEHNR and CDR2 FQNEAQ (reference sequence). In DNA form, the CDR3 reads TGTGCCAGCAGGGCCGCTAGCGGGGCCACAGATACGCAGTATTTT. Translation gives CASRAASGATDTQYF.

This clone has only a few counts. The CDR3 protein is CASKKGGDYNEQFF. The CDR3 nucleotides are TGTGCCAGCAAAAAAGGGGGTGACTACAATGAGCAGTTCTTC. The chain uses TRBV2 and TRBJ2-1; D perhaps matches TRBD1 (6 bases). Germline V gene lookup returns CDR1 SNHLY and CDR2 FYNNEI. The CDR3 runs 14 residues. Trimming pared 7 bases from V and 3 bases from J, leaving 13 bases between.

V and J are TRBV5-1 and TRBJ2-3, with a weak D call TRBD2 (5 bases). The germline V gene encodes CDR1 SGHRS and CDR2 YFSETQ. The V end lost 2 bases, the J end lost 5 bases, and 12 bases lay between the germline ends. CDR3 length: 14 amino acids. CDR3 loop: CASSLEGWEDTQYF. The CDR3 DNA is TGCGCCAGCAGCTTAGAGGGCTGGGAAGATACGCAGTATTTT.

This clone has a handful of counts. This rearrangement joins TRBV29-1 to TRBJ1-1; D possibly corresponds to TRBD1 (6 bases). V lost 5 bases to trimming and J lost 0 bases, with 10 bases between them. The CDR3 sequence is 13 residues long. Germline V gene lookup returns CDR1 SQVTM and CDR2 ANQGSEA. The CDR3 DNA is TGCAGCGTTCAGGGGCGAATGAACACTGAAGCTTTCTTT. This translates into CSVQGRMNTEAFF. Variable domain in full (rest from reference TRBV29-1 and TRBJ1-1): SAVISQKPSRDICQRGTSLTIQCQVDSQVTMMFWYRQQPGQSLTLIATANQGSEATYESGFVIDKFPISRPNLTFSTLTVSNMSPEDSSIYLCSVQGRMNTEAFFGQGTRLTVV.

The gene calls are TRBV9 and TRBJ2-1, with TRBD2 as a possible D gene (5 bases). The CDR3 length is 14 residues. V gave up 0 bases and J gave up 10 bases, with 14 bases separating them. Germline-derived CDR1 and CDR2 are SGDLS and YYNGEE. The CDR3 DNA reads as TGTGCCAGCAGCGTAGGGGCAACCTCGGGGGAGCAGTTCTTC. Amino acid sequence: CASSVGATSGEQFF.

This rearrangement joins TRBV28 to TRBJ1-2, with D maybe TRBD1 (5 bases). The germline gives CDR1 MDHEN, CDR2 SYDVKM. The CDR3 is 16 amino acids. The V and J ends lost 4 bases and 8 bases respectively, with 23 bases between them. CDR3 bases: TGTGCCAGCAGTTCTCTACCAAGCGCAGGGAAGGAAGGCTACACCTTC. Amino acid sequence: CASSSLPSAGKEGYTF.

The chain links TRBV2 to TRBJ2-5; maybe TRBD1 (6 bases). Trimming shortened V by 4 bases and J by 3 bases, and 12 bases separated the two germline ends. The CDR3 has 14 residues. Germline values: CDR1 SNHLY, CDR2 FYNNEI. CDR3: CASSGGAGEETQYF. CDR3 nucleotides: TGTGCCAGCAGTGGAGGGGCAGGGGAAGAGACCCAGTACTTC.

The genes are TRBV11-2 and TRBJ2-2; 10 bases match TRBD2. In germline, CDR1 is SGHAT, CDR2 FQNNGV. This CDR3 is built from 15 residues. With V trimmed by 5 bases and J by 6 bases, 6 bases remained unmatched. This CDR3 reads CASSGLAGAAGELFF. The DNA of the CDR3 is TGTGCCAGCAGCGGTCTAGCGGGAGCCGCCGGGGAGCTGTTTTTT.

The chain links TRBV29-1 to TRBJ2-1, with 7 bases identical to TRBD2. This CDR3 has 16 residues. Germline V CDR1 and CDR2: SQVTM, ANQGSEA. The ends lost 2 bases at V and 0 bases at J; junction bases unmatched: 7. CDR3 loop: CSVERGDGSSYNEQFF. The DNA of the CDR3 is TGCAGCGTTGAACGGGGGGACGGAAGCTCCTACAATGAGCAGTTCTTC.